Presented here are 30 T cell receptor beta chains from one specimen sequenced in a study of monozygotic twins with inflammatory bowel disease. For each CDR3 protein, TCRdb gives one entry from its re-call of the 5' RACE reads, without DNA. This repertoire comprises some 440,000 distinct CDR3 sequences; its ten largest clones make up 2.4%. Sequenced input: blood. All receptors come from a human donor with ulcerative colitis or Crohn's disease, or a healthy co-twin of an affected twin (not recorded which).

CDR3 loop: CASSFGGTNEQFF. The chain employs TRBV7-3 and TRBJ2-1; with no DNA, the TCRdb D assignment of TRBD1 cannot be verified. The CDR3 runs 13 residues. Germline CDR1 is SGHTA and CDR2 is FQGTGA.

The V gene is TRBV19, the J gene TRBJ1-5. From germline, CDR1 is LNHDA and CDR2 SQIVND (reference sequence). The CDR3 is made up of 13 amino acids. CDR3 sequence: CASSSSRNQPQHF.

The chain links TRBV7-9 to TRBJ2-7; TCRdb names TRBD2, which stays unverified in the absence of DNA. Germline CDR1 and CDR2: SEHNR and FQNEAQ (reference sequence). This CDR3 contains 16 residues. The chain's CDR3 is CASSPPTSGRAYEQYF.

The chain uses TRBV3-1 and TRBJ2-2; the TCRdb call, TRBD1, lacks DNA for checking. Germline V gene lookup returns CDR1 LGHDT and CDR2 YNNKEL (reference sequence). The CDR3 is 14 residues long. CDR3 sequence: CASRRTGSTGELFF.

J is TRBJ2-3 and V is TRBV4-2; TCRdb designates TRBD1, a call that cannot be tested without DNA. The CDR3 covers 15 residues. Germline CDR1 and CDR2: LGHNA and YNFKEQ. The CDR3 region is CASSRQVTSTDTQYF.

V is TRBV7-9 and J is TRBJ1-1. The germline V gene has CDR1 SEHNR and CDR2 FQNEAQ (reference sequence). The CDR3 totals 14 residues. The CDR3 loop reads CASSLVTVNTEAFF.

The V call is TRBV18, the J call TRBJ1-1; TCRdb selects TRBD1, and the lack of DNA leaves this call unchecked. Germline assignment: CDR1 KGHSH and CDR2 LQKENI. There are 15 residues in the CDR3. CDR3 residues: CASSPRPGQNTEAFF.

The chain recombines TRBV7-6 with TRBJ2-3; the D call from TCRdb, TRBD1, cannot be confirmed without DNA. Germline CDR1 reads SGHVS; CDR2 reads FNYEAQ. CDR3 length: 16 residues. This chain's CDR3 is CASSPLGGGNADTQYF. Variable domain in full (rest from reference TRBV7-6 and TRBJ2-3): GAGVSQSPRYKVTKRGQDVALRCDPISGHVSLYWYRQALGQGPEFLTYFNYEAQQDKSGLPNDRFSAERPEGSISTLTIQRTEQRDSAMYRCASSPLGGGNADTQYFGPGTRLTVL.

The CDR3 is CASSATPGLAGGPNTGELFF. The chain recombines TRBV12-3 or TRBV12-4 with TRBJ2-2; TCRdb returns TRBD2, unconfirmable since there is no DNA. The CDR3 is made up of 20 amino acids.

This rearrangement joins TRBV29-1 to TRBJ1-1; with no DNA, the TCRdb D assignment of TRBD1 cannot be verified. This CDR3 has 15 amino acids. From germline, CDR1 is SQVTM and CDR2 ANQGSEA. CDR3 in amino acids: CSVAPWTGMNTEAFF.

The chain uses TRBV12-3 or TRBV12-4 and TRBJ1-1. The CDR3 loop spans 15 amino acids. CDR3 residues: CASSGISRAYTEAFF.

The V call is TRBV27, the J call TRBJ2-3. The CDR3 consists of 14 residues. The germline V gene has CDR1 MNHEY and CDR2 SMNVEV (reference sequence). The CDR3 reads CASSYSRSTDTQYF.

The V call is TRBV7-9, the J call TRBJ1-5; no DNA is available, so the TRBD1 call from TCRdb remains unchecked. CDR3 length equals 13 residues. The germline V gene encodes CDR1 SEHNR and CDR2 FQNEAQ (reference sequence). CDR3 sequence reads: CASSWDRNQPQHF.

The rearrangement links TRBV15 to TRBJ2-1; checking the TCRdb D call of TRBD2 is not possible without DNA. The CDR3 runs to 14 residues. The germline V gene encodes CDR1 LNHNV and CDR2 YYDKDF (reference sequence). The CDR3 loop reads CATSGRPAGYEQFF. Full variable domain (remainder filled in from reference TRBV15 and TRBJ2-1): DAMVIQNPRYQVTQFGKPVTLSCSQTLNHNVMYWYQQKSSQAPKLLFHYYDKDFNNEADTPDNFQSRRPNTSFCFLDIRSPGLGDTAMYLCATSGRPAGYEQFFGPGTRLTVL.

This chain links TRBV5-1 with TRBJ1-6. From germline, CDR1 is SGHRS and CDR2 YFSETQ. The CDR3 consists of 15 residues. The CDR3 reads CTSSLEAAQRSPLHF.

The chain has TRBV4-1 and TRBJ2-1; the TCRdb call, TRBD2, lacks DNA for checking. The CDR3 spans 15 residues. The germline gives CDR1 MGHRA, CDR2 YSYEKL. The CDR3 is CASSVLAGVYNEQFF.

The gene calls are TRBV7-6 and TRBJ1-2. Germline lookup yields CDR1 SGHVS and CDR2 FNYEAQ. The CDR3 totals 15 residues. The CDR3 reads CASSLDAGLTYGYTF.

The V call is TRBV7-3, the J call TRBJ2-3; the D call of TRBD1 rests on TCRdb alone, since no DNA is present to check it. The germline V gene encodes CDR1 SGHTA and CDR2 FQGTGA. The CDR3 consists of 12 residues. The chain's CDR3 is CASTSRGDTQYF.

The V gene is TRBV20-1, the J gene TRBJ2-3; there is no DNA to check the TCRdb D call of TRBD2. CDR1 and CDR2 (germline): DFQATT, SNEGSKA (reference sequence). This CDR3 is 14 amino acids long. The CDR3 region is CSATTGDYQHTQYF.

The CDR3 region is CASSLVGSGGMNTEAFF. The V call is TRBV7-8, the J call TRBJ1-1; TCRdb returns TRBD1, unconfirmable since there is no DNA. This CDR3 region has 17 residues. Germline-derived CDR1 and CDR2 are SGHVS and FQNEAQ.

The genes are TRBV3-1 and TRBJ2-7; TCRdb's D call, TRBD2, is unchecked because there is no DNA. This CDR3 region has 16 residues. From germline, CDR1 is LGHDT and CDR2 YNNKEL (reference sequence). CDR3 protein: CASSPILGTSSYEQYF.

This rearrangement joins TRBV29-1 to TRBJ1-1. Germline assignment: CDR1 SQVTM and CDR2 ANQGSEA. CDR3 length: 13 residues. The CDR3 sequence: CSADTHMNTEAFF.

This chain joins TRBV6-5 and TRBJ2-7. Germline loops: CDR1 MNHEY, CDR2 SVGAGI. The CDR3 has 14 amino acids. CDR3 amino acids: CASSSVFTGHEQYF.

V is TRBV6-5 and J is TRBJ2-7; TCRdb's D call of TRBD1 is untestable without DNA. The CDR3 is 13 residues long. Germline V gene data show CDR1 as MNHEY and CDR2 as SVGAGI. CDR3: CASKKTGVEEQYF.

This chain uses TRBV29-1 with TRBJ2-5; TCRdb gives TRBD1 as the D gene, but with no DNA this cannot be confirmed. The length of the CDR3 is 12 residues. Germline V gene lookup returns CDR1 SQVTM and CDR2 ANQGSEA. The CDR3 sequence is CSFGQVGETQYF.

This chain uses TRBV5-1 with TRBJ2-5; with no DNA, the TCRdb D assignment of TRBD1 cannot be verified. Germline CDR1 and CDR2: SGHRS and YFSETQ. The CDR3 is made up of 15 amino acids. CDR3 sequence: CASSPGGLSQETQYF.

The rearrangement uses TRBV18 and TRBJ1-1; absent DNA, TCRdb's TRBD1 call cannot be checked. Per the germline V gene, CDR1 is KGHSH and CDR2 is LQKENI. The CDR3 has 13 residues. CDR3 sequence reads: CASSPPGQGFAFF.

This chain connects TRBV5-8 to TRBJ2-1; TCRdb outputs TRBD2, but without DNA this stays unchecked. From germline, CDR1 is SGHTS and CDR2 YDEGEE. The CDR3 spans 15 residues. The CDR3 is CASPTGRGAYNEQFF.

The rearrangement joins TRBV6-5 to TRBJ2-1; the D call of TRBD1 rests on TCRdb alone, since no DNA is present to check it. This CDR3 has 15 amino acids. The V gene's germline CDR1 is MNHEY and CDR2 SVGAGI. CDR3 sequence reads: CASSYSQGRSNEQFF.

V and J are TRBV7-2 and TRBJ1-2; TCRdb gives TRBD1 as the D gene, but with no DNA this cannot be confirmed. This CDR3 is 14 amino acids long. From germline, CDR1 is SGHTA and CDR2 FQGNSA. The CDR3 sequence is CASSPGYMNYGYTF.